The clone carrying this T cell receptor (beta chain) has only a few counts. These data originate in a study of human T cells and chemical hapten exposure. TCRdb ran MiXCR on the RACE reads and lists one entry per CDR3 protein. The sample records 85,000 or so distinct CDR3 sequences, around a tenth being singletons. V lost 8 bases to trimming and J lost 7 bases, with 15 bases between them. This CDR3 has 13 amino acids. CDR1 MNHEY and CDR2 SVGAGI come from the germline V gene. This sample's time point: patch test 2, 6 weeks after DPC sensitization. Treatment of the sample: therapeutic diphenylcyclopropenone sensitization with weekly scalp DPC. Someone pulled total RNA out of unfractionated whole blood.

This sequence joins TRBV6-5 and TRBJ2-1, with a tentative D call TRBD2 (5 bases). The receptor was derived from a man aged 18 to 35 with alopecia areata. Some clones in this sample may be carry-over from other donors' samples. Here the sequenced sample was whole blood, taken in connection with sensitization to the hapten diphenylcyclopropenone (DPC). The CDR3 protein is CASALTRWNEQFF. The CDR3 DNA follows: TGTGCCAGCGCCTTAACTAGGTGGAATGAGCAGTTCTTC.